These 18 T cell receptor beta chains were sequenced from one sample in a study of OX40 agonist ivuxolimab in advanced cancers. Profiled with immunoSEQ multiplex PCR; TCRdb holds only in-frame clones, not every one. The sample lists roughly 100,000 clones, around 86% occurring once. The specimen comprised CD4+ or CD8+ T cells sorted from blood, sampled in a trial of the OX40 agonist ivuxolimab. The receptors here all came from an adult with an advanced solid tumor such as melanoma, head and neck, liver or kidney cancer.

The rearrangement joins TRBV29-1 to TRBJ1-1; the D gene is possibly TRBD1 (5 bases). Germline V gives CDR1 SQVTM, CDR2 ANQGSEA. Deletions cut 6 bases from V and 2 bases from J, with 19 bases between. This CDR3 has 15 amino acids. The CDR3 coding sequence is TGCAGCGTCAGACCCTGGGGCAGCTCTAACACTGAAGCTTTCTTT. It encodes CSVRPWGSSNTEAFF. Full variable domain (outside the CDR3, taken from reference TRBV29-1 and TRBJ1-1): SAVISQKPSRDICQRGTSLTIQCQVDSQVTMMFWYRQQPGQSLTLIATANQGSEATYESGFVIDKFPISRPNLTFSTLTVSNMSPEDSSIYLCSVRPWGSSNTEAFFGQGTRLTVV.

V is TRBV7-2 and J is TRBJ2-5; 9 bases match TRBD2. Trimming cost V 1 base and J 5 bases; bases outside gene matches: 2. Germline V lookup: CDR1 SGHTA, CDR2 FQGNSA. The CDR3 has 14 residues. The CDR3 DNA follows: TGTGCCAGCAGCTTAGGCGGGGGGGTGGAGACCCAGTACTTC. Encoded protein: CASSLGGGVETQYF.

V is TRBV21-1 and J is TRBJ1-6. TRBV21-1 is a recognized pseudogene. This CDR3 region has 14 residues. The CDR3 protein is CASSKRTAGSPLHF. The CDR3 DNA reads TGTGCCAGCAGCAAAAGGACAGCGGGTTCACCCCTCCACTTT.

The J gene is TRBJ1-2, the V gene TRBV19; D remains ambiguous. V was clipped by 2 bases and J by 0 bases, with 7 bases between them. The CDR3 consists of 14 residues. Germline V gene lookup returns CDR1 LNHDA and CDR2 SQIVND (reference sequence). CDR3 DNA: TGTGCCAGTAGTATACAGATTTCTAACTATGGCTACACCTTC. As protein: CASSIQISNYGYTF.

This clone was seen only once. The gene calls are TRBV6-1 and TRBJ1-4; D is unclear. The CDR3 runs to 15 residues. In germline, CDR1 is MNHNS, CDR2 SASEGT. V lost 1 base, J lost 0 bases, and 6 bases lay in between. The DNA for the CDR3 is TGTGCCAGCAGTGAAGGGCGGGCAACTAATGAAAAACTGTTTTTT. Amino acid sequence: CASSEGRATNEKLFF.

This rearrangement joins TRBV4-3 to TRBJ2-2; the match to TRBD1 covers 8 bases. V was clipped by 5 bases and J by 1 base; unmatched bases: 6. CDR3 length: 16 amino acids. CDR1 LGHNA and CDR2 YSLEER come from the germline V gene. Written as DNA, the CDR3 is TGCGCCAGCAGCTACGGACAGGGTCGGAACACCGGGGAGCTGTTTTTT. This codes for CASSYGQGRNTGELFF.

The genes are TRBV6-5 and TRBJ2-1; no definite D call. V was cut by 4 bases and J by 9 bases, with 19 bases left in between. The germline CDR1 and CDR2 sequences are MNHEY and SVGAGI. CDR3 length equals 15 residues. CDR3 DNA: TGTGCCAGCAGTTCCCCCGACTTACGCTGTATTGAGCAGTTCTTC. Encoded protein: CASSSPDLRCIEQFF.

This rearrangement joins TRBV11-2 to TRBJ2-2; 10 bases align to TRBD2. The CDR3 totals 17 residues. Germline CDR1 reads SGHAT; CDR2 reads FQNNGV. The junction had 6 bases not matched to a gene; V was cut back by 4 bases and J by 1 base. The CDR3 region is CASSSPRTSGNTGELFF. The DNA of the CDR3 is TGTGCCAGCAGCTCCCCTCGGACTAGCGGGAACACCGGGGAGCTGTTTTTT. The full variable domain, its missing parts supplied by reference TRBV11-2 and TRBJ2-2, is EAGVAQSPRYKIIEKRQSVAFWCNPISGHATLYWYQQILGQGPKLLIQFQNNGVVDDSQLPKDRFSAERLKGVDSTLKIQPAKLEDSAVYLCASSSPRTSGNTGELFFGEGSRLTVL.

V and J are TRBV19 and TRBJ2-7; 8 bases are shared with TRBD1. Trimming took 3 bases from V and 5 from J; bases not matched to a gene: 9. Germline V CDR1 and CDR2: LNHDA, SQIVND (reference sequence). The CDR3 sequence is 15 residues long. CDR3 coding DNA: TGTGCCAGTAGTATCAACGGACAGGGTAGGAACGAGCAGTACTTC. Its translation: CASSINGQGRNEQYF.

The chain is built from TRBV7-2 and TRBJ1-3, with D hard to call. Germline CDR1 reads SGHTA; CDR2 reads FQGNSA. V lost 4 bases and J 8 bases, leaving 15 bases between the germline ends. The CDR3 extends over 14 amino acids. The CDR3 DNA reads TGTGCCAGCAGCTCCTCCGGGGTCCCACACACCATATATTTT. Protein: CASSSSGVPHTIYF.

The J gene is TRBJ2-2, the V gene TRBV4-1, with 7 bases identical to TRBD1. V was clipped by 0 bases and J by 5 bases; unmatched bases: 6. The CDR3 is 16 amino acids. Germline loops: CDR1 MGHRA, CDR2 YSYEKL. In DNA, the CDR3 is TGCGCCAGCAGCCAAGACTCGACAGGGAAAACCGGGGAGCTGTTTTTT. Residues: CASSQDSTGKTGELFF.

This chain connects TRBV27 to TRBJ2-1; 10 positions match TRBD1. With 3 bases clipped from V and 6 bases from J, the junction kept 5 bases outside the gene matches. The germline gives CDR1 MNHEY, CDR2 SMNVEV (reference sequence). This CDR3 region has 15 residues. The chain's CDR3 is CASSLAWTGGNEQFF. The CDR3 region has the DNA TGTGCCAGCAGTTTGGCGTGGACAGGGGGCAATGAGCAGTTCTTC.

This chain connects TRBV9 to TRBJ1-1, with TRBD1 matching over 10 bases. The trim removed 4 bases at V and 5 bases at J, leaving 14 bases unmatched. The germline CDR1 and CDR2 sequences are SGDLS and YYNGEE. The CDR3 sequence is 17 residues long. The CDR3 here is CASSLIGTGARSTEAFF. The CDR3 nucleotides read TGTGCCAGCAGCCTAATAGGGACAGGGGCTAGGTCGACTGAAGCTTTCTTT.

The chain has TRBV4-2 and TRBJ1-2, with TRBD1 as a possible D gene (6 bases). CDR1 LGHNA and CDR2 YNFKEQ come from the germline V gene. Between the trimmed V and J ends, which lost 4 bases and 8 bases, there was a span of 17 bases. CDR3 size: 14 residues. CDR3 in DNA: TGTGCCAGCAGCCCTGGGGGGGGCTGGGAAGGCTACACCTTC. Its protein product is CASSPGGGWEGYTF.

The V and J genes are TRBV7-9 and TRBJ2-7; no firm D call. V shed 5 bases and J shed 7 bases, with 12 bases lying between them. CDR3 length: 12 residues. Per germline, CDR1 SEHNR and CDR2 FQNEAQ (reference sequence). The CDR3 nucleotides are TGTGCCAGCAGCATGGTTCTATTAGAGCAGTACTTC. It is translated as CASSMVLLEQYF.

The rearrangement links TRBV6-9 to TRBJ2-7; D unclear. V was clipped by 6 bases and J by 2 bases, with 8 bases between them. In germline, CDR1 is MNHGY, CDR2 SVAAGI. The CDR3 has 12 residues. The CDR3 here is CASSPQAYEQYF. The DNA for the CDR3 is TGTGCCAGCAGCCCCCAAGCCTACGAGCAGTACTTC.

This chain uses TRBV6-1 with TRBJ1-4, with D perhaps matching TRBD1 (5 bases). Between the trimmed V and J ends, which lost 3 bases and 8 bases, there was a span of 19 bases. The CDR3 loop spans 16 amino acids. The germline V gene has CDR1 MNHNS and CDR2 SASEGT. The CDR3 loop reads CASSEGGAEWAEKLFF. For the CDR3, the DNA is TGTGCCAGCAGTGAGGGAGGGGCGGAGTGGGCGGAAAAACTGTTTTTT.

The CDR3 here is CASSYSGERGGEQYF. CDR3 DNA: TGTGCCAGCAGTTACTCCGGGGAGAGAGGAGGCGAGCAGTACTTC. This sequence joins TRBV6-6 and TRBJ2-7; D may be TRBD2 (5 bases). Deletions cut 0 bases from V and 6 bases from J, with 15 bases between. Per germline, CDR1 MNHNY and CDR2 SVGAGI (reference sequence). The CDR3 loop spans 15 amino acids.